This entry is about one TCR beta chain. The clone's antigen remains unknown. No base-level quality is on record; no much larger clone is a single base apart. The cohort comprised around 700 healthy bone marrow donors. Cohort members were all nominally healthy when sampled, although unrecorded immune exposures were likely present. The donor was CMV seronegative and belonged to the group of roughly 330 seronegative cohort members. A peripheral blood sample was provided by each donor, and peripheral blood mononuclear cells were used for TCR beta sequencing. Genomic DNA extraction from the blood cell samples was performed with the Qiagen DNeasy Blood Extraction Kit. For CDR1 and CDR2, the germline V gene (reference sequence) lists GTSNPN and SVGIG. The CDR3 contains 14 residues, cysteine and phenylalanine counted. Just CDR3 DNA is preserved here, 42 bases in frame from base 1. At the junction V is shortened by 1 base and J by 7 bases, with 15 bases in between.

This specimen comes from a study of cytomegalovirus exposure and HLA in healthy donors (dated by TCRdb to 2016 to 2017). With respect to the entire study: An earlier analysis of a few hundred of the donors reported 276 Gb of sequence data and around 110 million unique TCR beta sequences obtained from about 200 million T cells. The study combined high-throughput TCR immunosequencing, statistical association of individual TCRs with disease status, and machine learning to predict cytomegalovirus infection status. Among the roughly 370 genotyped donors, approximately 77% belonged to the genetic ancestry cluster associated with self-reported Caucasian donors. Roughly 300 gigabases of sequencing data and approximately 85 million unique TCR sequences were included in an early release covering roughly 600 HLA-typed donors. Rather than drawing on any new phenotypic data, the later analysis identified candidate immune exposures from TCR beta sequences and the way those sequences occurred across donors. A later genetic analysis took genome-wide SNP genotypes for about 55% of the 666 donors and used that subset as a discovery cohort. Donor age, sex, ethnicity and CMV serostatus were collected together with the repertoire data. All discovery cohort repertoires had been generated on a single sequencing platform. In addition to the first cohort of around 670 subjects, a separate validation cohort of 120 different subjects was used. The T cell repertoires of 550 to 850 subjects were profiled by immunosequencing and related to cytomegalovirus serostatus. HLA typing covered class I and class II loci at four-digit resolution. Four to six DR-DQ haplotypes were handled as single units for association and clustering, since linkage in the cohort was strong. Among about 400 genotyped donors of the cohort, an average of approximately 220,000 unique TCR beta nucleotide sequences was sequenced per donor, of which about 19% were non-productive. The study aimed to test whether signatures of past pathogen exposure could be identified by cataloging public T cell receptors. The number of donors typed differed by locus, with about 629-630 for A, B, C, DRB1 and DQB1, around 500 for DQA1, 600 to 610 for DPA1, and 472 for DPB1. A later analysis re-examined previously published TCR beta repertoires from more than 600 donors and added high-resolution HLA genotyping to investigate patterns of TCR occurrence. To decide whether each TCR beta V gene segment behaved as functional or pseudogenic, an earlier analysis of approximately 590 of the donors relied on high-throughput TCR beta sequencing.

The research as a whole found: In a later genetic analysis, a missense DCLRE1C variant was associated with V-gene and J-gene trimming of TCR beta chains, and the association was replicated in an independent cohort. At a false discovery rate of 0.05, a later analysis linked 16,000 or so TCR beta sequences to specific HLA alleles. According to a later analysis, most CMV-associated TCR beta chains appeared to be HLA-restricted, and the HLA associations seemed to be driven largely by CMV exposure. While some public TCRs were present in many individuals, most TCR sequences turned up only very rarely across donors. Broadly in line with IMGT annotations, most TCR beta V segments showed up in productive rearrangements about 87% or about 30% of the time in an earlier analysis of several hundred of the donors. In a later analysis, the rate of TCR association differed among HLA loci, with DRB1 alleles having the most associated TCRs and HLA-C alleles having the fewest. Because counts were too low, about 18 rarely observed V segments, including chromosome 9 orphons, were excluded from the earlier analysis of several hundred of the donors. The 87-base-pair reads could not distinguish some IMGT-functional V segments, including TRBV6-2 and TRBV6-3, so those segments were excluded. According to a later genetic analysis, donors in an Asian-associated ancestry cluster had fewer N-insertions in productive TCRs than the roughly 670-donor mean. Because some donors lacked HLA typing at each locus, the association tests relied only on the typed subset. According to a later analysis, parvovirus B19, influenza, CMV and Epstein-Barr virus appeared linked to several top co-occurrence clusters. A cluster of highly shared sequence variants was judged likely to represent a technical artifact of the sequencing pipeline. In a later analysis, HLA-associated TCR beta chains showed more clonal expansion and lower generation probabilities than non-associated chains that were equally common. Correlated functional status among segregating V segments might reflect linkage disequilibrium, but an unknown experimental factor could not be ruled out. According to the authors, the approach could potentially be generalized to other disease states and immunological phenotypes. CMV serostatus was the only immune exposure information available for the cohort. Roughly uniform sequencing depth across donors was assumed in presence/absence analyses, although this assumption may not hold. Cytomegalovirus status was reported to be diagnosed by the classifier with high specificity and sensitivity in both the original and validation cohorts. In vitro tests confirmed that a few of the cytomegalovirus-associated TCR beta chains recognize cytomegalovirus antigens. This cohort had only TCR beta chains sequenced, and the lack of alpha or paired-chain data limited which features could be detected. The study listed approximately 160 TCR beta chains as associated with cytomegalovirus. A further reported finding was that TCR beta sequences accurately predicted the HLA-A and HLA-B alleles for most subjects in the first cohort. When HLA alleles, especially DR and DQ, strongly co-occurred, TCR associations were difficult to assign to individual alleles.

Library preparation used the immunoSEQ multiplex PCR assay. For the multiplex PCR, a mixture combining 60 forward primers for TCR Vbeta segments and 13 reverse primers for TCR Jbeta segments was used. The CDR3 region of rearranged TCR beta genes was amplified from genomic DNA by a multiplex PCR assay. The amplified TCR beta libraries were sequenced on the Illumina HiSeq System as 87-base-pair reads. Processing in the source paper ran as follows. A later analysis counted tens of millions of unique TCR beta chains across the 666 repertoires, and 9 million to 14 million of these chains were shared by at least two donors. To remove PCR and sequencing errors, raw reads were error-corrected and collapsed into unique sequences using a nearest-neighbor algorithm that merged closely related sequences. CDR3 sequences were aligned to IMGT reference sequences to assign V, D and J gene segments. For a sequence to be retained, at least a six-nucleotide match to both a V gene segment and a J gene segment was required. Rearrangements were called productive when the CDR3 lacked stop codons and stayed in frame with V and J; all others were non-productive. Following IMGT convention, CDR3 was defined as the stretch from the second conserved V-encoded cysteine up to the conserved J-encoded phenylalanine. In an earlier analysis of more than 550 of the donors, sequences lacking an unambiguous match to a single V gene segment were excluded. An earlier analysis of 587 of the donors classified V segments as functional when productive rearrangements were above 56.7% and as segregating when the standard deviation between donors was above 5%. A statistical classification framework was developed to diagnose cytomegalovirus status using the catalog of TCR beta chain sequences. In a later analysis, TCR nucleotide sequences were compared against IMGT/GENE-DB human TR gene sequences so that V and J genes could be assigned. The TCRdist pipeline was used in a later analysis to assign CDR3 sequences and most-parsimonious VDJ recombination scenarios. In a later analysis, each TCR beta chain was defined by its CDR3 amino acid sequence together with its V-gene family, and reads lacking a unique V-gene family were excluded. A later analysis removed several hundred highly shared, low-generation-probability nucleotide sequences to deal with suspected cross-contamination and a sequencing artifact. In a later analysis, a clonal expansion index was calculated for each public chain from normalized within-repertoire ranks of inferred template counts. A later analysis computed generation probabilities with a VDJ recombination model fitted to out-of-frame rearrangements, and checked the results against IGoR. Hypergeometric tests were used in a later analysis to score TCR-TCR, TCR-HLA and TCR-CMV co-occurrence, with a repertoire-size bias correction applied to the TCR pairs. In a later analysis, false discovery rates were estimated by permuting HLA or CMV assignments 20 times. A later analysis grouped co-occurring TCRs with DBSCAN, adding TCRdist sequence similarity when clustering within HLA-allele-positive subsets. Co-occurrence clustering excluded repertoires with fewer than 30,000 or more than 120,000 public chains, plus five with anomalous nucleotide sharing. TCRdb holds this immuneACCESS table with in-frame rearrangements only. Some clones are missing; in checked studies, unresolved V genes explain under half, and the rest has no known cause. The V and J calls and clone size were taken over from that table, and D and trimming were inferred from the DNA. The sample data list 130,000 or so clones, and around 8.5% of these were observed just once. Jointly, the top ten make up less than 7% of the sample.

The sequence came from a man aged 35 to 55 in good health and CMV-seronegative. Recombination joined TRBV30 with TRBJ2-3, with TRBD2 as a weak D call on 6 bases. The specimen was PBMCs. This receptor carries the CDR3 CAWSEGLTRNTQYF. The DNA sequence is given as TGTGCCTGGAGTGAGGGACTGACGAGAAATACGCAGTATTTT.